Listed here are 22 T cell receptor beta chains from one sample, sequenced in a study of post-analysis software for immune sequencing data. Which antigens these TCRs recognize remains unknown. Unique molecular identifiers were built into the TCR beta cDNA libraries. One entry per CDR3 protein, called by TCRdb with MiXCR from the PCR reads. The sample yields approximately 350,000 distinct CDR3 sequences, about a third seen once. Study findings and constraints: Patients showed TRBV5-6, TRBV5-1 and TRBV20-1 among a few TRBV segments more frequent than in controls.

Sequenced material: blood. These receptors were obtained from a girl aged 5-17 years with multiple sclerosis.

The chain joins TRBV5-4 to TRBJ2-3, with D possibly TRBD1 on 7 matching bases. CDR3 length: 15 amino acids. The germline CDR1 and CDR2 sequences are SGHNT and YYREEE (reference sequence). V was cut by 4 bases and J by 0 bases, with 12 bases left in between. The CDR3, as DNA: TGTGCCAGCAGCCAGGGGGGTAGGAGCACAGATACGCAGTATTTT. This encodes CASSQGGRSTDTQYF.

CDR3 residues: CASSHGQGAYEQYF. The CDR3 DNA sequence: TGTGCCAGCTCTCATGGGCAGGGAGCCTACGAGCAGTACTTC. The V call is TRBV18, the J call TRBJ2-7; the D call may be TRBD1 or TRBD2 (5 bases each). V lost 6 bases and J 2 bases, leaving 14 bases between the germline ends. There are 14 residues in the CDR3. Germline V gene lookup returns CDR1 KGHSH and CDR2 LQKENI. The full variable domain, its missing parts supplied by reference TRBV18 and TRBJ2-7, is NAGVMQNPRHLVRRRGQEARLRCSPMKGHSHVYWYRQLPEEGLKFMVYLQKENIIDESGMPKERFSAEFPKEGPSILRIQQVVRGDSAAYFCASSHGQGAYEQYFGPGTRLTVT.

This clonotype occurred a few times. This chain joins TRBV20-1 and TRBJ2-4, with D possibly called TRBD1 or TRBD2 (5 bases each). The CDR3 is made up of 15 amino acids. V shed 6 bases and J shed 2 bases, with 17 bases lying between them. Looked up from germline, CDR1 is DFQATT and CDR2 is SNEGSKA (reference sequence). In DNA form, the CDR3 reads TGCAGTGCCCCCTTCTGGGGGTCGACCAAAAACATTCAGTACTTC. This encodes CSAPFWGSTKNIQYF.

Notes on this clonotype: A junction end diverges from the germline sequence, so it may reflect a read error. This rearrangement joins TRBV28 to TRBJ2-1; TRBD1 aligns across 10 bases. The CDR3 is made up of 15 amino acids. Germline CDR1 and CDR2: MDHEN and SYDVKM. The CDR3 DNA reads TGTGCCAGCAGTTTCTCCGGGACAGGGGTCAATGAGCAGTTCTTT. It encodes CASSFSGTGVNEQFF.

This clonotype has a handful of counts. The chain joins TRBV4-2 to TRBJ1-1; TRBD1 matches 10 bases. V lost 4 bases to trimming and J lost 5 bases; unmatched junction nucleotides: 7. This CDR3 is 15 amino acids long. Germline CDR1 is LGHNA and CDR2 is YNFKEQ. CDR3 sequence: CASSRWDRGETEAFF. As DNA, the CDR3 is TGTGCCAGCAGCCGGTGGGACAGGGGAGAGACTGAAGCTTTCTTT.

The DNA of the CDR3 is TGTGCCAGCAGGCCATCTAGGCAACAAGAGACCCAGTACTTC. This translates into CASRPSRQQETQYF. The rearrangement uses TRBV5-6 and TRBJ2-5; D unresolved. CDR1 is SGHDT and CDR2 is YYEEEE in the germline V gene. The CDR3 consists of 14 residues. Trimming took 5 bases from V and 2 from J, leaving 13 bases between them.

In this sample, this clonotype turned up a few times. CDR3 nucleotides: TGTGCCAGCATTCCCTCGACAGGGACCTACGAGCAGTACTTC. This codes for CASIPSTGTYEQYF. The chain combines TRBV28 with TRBJ2-7; 7 nucleotides align to TRBD1. CDR1 and CDR2 from the germline V gene are MDHEN and SYDVKM. After removal of 7 bases from V and 2 bases from J, the junction contained 8 bases not matched to a gene. This CDR3 spans 14 amino acids.

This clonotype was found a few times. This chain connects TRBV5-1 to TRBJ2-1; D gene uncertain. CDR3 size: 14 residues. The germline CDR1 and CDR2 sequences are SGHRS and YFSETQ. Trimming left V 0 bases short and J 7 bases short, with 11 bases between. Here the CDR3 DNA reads TGCGCCAGCAGCTTGGCCAACGAAGGGAATGAGCAGTTCTTC. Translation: CASSLANEGNEQFF.

CDR3 bases: TGTGCCAGCAGCTTGACTAGCGGGAGGATCTCTGGGGCCAACGTCCTGACTTTC. As protein: CASSLTSGRISGANVLTF. The genes are TRBV7-2 and TRBJ2-6, with TRBD2 matching over 13 bases. With V trimmed by 3 bases and J by 0 bases, 2 bases remained unmatched. The CDR3 length is 18 residues. Germline values: CDR1 SGHTA, CDR2 FQGNSA. Using reference TRBV7-2 and TRBJ2-6 for the parts outside the CDR3, the full variable domain is GAGVSQSPSNKVTEKGKDVELRCDPISGHTALYWYRQSLGQGLEFLIYFQGNSAPDKSGLPSDRFSAERTGGSVSTLTIQRTQQEDSAVYLCASSLTSGRISGANVLTFGAGSRLTVL.

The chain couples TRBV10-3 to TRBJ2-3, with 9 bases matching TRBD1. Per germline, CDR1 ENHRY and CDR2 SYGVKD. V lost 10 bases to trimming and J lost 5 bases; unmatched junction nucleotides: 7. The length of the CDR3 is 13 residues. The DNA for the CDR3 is TGTGCCAGAAGGGGACAGGGCGGAGATACGCAGTATTTT. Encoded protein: CARRGQGGDTQYF.

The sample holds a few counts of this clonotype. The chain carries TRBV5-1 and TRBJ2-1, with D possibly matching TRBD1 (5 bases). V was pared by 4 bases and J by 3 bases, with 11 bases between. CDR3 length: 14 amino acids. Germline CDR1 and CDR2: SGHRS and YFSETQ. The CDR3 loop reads CASSPRQNYNEQFF. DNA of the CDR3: TGCGCCAGCAGCCCGAGACAGAACTACAATGAGCAGTTCTTC.

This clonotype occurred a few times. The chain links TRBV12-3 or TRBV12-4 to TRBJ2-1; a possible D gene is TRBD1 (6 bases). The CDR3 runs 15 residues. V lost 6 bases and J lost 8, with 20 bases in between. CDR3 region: CASRQGTPGNDEQFF. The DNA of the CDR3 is TGTGCCAGCAGGCAGGGGACCCCAGGGAACGATGAGCAGTTCTTC.

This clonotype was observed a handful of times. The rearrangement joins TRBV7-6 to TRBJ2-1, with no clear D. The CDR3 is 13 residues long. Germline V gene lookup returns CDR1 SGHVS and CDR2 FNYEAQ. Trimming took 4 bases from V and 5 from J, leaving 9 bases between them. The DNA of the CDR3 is TGTGCCAGCAGCTCCGGATTCGACAATGAGCAGTTCTTC. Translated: CASSSGFDNEQFF.

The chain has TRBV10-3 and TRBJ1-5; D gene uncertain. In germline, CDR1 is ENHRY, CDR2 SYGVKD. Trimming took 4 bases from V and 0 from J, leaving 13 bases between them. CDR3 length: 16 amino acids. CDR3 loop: CAISAREVLSNQPQHF. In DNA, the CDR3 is TGTGCCATCAGTGCCCGGGAAGTGCTTAGCAATCAGCCCCAGCATTTT.

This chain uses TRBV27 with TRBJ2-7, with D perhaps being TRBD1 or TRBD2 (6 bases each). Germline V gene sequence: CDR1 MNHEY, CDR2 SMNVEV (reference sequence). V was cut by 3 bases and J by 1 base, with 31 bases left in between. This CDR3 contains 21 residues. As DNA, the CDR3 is TGTGCCAGCAGTTTGTCCCACGGGGGCAGGGCTAGTAAGGTTGATTCCTACGAGCAGTACTTC. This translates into CASSLSHGGRASKVDSYEQYF.

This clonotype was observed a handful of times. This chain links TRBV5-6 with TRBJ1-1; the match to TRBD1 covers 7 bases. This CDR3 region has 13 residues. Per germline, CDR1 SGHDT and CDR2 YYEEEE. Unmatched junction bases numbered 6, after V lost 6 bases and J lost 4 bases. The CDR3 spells CASTGTEGTEAFF. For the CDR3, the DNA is TGTGCCAGCACCGGGACAGAGGGCACTGAAGCTTTCTTT.

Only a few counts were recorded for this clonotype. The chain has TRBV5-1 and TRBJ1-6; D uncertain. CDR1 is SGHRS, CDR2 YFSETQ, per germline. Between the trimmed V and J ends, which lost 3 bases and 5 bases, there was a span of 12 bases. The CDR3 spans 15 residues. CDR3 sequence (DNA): TGCGCCAGCAGCTCCGGTTGGGGAGATAATTCACCCCTCCACTTT. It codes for CASSSGWGDNSPLHF.

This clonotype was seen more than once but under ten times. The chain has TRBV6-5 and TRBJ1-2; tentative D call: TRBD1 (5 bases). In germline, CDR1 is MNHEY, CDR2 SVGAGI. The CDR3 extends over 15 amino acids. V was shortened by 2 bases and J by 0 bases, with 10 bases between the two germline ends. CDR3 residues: CASSYGDVSNYGYTF. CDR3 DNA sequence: TGTGCCAGCAGTTACGGGGACGTTTCTAACTATGGCTACACCTTC.

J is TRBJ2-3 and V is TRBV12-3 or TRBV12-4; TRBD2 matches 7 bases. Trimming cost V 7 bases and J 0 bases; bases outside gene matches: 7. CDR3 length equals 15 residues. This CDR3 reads CASTSFGGSTDTQYF. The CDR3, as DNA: TGTGCCAGCACCTCTTTCGGGGGGAGCACAGATACGCAGTATTTT.

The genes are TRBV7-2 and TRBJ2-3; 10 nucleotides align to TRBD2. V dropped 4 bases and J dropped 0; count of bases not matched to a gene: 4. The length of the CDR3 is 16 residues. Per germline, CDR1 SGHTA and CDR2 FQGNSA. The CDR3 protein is CASSSQRGGSTDTQYF. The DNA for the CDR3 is TGTGCCAGCAGCTCCCAGCGGGGGGGTAGCACAGATACGCAGTATTTT.

The CDR3 loop is CASSHGLERETQYF. The CDR3 nucleotides read TGTGCCAGCAGCCACGGACTAGAACGGGAGACCCAGTACTTC. This sequence joins TRBV7-9 and TRBJ2-7, with 7 nucleotides matching TRBD2. The J call is uncertain, as TRBJ2-5 better fits the DNA end. Germline V lookup: CDR1 SEHNR, CDR2 FQNEAQ (reference sequence). The CDR3 spans 14 residues.

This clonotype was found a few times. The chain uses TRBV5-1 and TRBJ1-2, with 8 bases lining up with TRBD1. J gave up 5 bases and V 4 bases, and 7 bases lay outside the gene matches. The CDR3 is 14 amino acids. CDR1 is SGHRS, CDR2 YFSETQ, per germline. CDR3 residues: CASSPDRVGYGYTF. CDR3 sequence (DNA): TGCGCCAGCAGCCCGGACAGGGTGGGGTATGGCTACACCTTC.